This TCR beta chain was observed in a study of human T cells and chemical hapten exposure (dated by TCRdb to the early 2020s). About the full investigation: For sensitization, 2% DPC in acetone was applied to a 2 cm by 2 cm area of upper inner arm skin. For TCR sequencing, blood came from over 25 alopecia patients at anywhere from one to four time points (pre-sensitization, 2, 6 and 24 weeks). Patient blood was sampled pre-sensitization (week 0) and at 2, 6 and about 24 weeks after DPC sensitization. Throughout the study period of roughly 24 weeks, patients also received therapeutic DPC doses to the scalp every week. Patch testing was done on the upper back using Finn chambers containing 0.01% DPC, and results were scored after 6 days according to International Contact Dermatitis Research Group standards. The patient cohort, mostly female, included alopecia areata with under or over 50% scalp involvement, alopecia totalis and alopecia universalis. This study followed changes in the peripheral blood TCR repertoire in vivo during primary and secondary sensitization of alopecia patients to the hapten diphenylcyclopropenone (DPC). Libraries were pooled for sequencing, and per-sample TCR yields varied mainly because of small differences in library volumes within the pool.

V and J lose 6 bases and 8 bases, and a span of 20 bases separates them. CDR1 and CDR2, per the germline V gene (reference sequence), are SEHNR and FQNEAQ. Taken from cysteine to phenylalanine, the CDR3 has 15 residues. The retained sequence is limited to the CDR3, 45 bases, with the frame set at the first base. The study at large found these results: Because all patients had alopecia, a presumed autoimmune disease, the immune response of the patients might differ from that of healthy individuals. Patch test score correlated positively with the number of PT1 expanded TCRs, reaching significance at thresholds 8, 16 and 32 but not at 4. Expanded TCRs formed significantly more large CDR3 similarity clusters than pre-sensitization or healthy control sets, consistent with antigen-driven responses. DPC sensitization did not change the number of TCRs with a frequency above 1 in 1000, and there was no evidence of changes in global repertoire structure. After repeated subsampling, changes were observed in the strength of the expansion versus patch-test correlation and in the threshold at which the correlation became significant.

This clonotype has a count of ten or more. There is no known antigen for this receptor. No qualities accompany the bases; no much larger clone lies one base away. Reading the label with the study, this specimen's time point is: patch test 1, 2 weeks after DPC sensitization. Per the publication, the treatment or condition label means: therapeutic diphenylcyclopropenone sensitization with weekly scalp DPC. At each patch-test visit, blood was drawn before the patch test was applied. Patients were considered eligible if aged 18 to 70, diagnosed with alopecia and deemed suitable for DPC therapy, and patients were excluded if pregnant. Total RNA was extracted from unfractionated whole blood collected in Tempus Blood RNA tubes. Libraries were constructed by RACE. Sequencing used a NextSeq 500. During library preparation, unique molecular identifiers were attached to individual cDNA molecules so that TCRs could be counted in a quantitative, reproducible way. Each blood RNA sample was used to sequence both TCR alpha and TCR beta chains. The authors processed their data as follows. Samples had a median of approximately 93,000 TCRs, with a range from about 23,224 to 700,000. The Decombinator software suite was used to annotate the V, J and CDR3 of the TCR reads. For PS versus PT1 abundance plots, all samples were subsampled to the same number of TCRs (28,000). Expanded TCRs were defined as absent before sensitization and observed at least eight times at the 2-week time point. The raw public data were reprocessed by TCRdb itself: fastp quality trimming at Q25, MiXCR clonotype calling, in-frame beta chains only. Duplicate CDR3 protein sequences are folded into a single record with the most common DNA and genes. These V and J calls rely on TCRdb rather than the paper's analysis. The sample table lists just over 80,000 distinct CDR3 sequences, approximately 11% of them with a count of one. The ten largest clones represent 4% to 5% of the sample.

The rearrangement combines TRBV7-9 with TRBJ2-1; the D gene is unclear. The sequence was collected from a woman aged 50 to 60 with alopecia areata. Some clones in this sample may be carry-over from other donors' samples. Sample: whole blood, taken in connection with sensitization to the hapten diphenylcyclopropenone (DPC). For the CDR3, the sequence is CASSSLGRLVYEQFF. The nucleotides read TGTGCCAGCAGTTCATTGGGTAGATTAGTCTATGAGCAGTTCTTC.